One sample yielded the 21 T cell receptor beta chains listed below, sequenced in a study of control samples from healthy donors and cancer patients. Only in-frame clones appear in the TCRdb table, and some are missing; sequencing was by immunoSEQ multiplex PCR. The sample carries fewer than 120,000 clones, approximately 87% recorded once. Sequenced material: PBMCs. Source of these receptors: a woman aged 55-75 years with lung cancer.

As regards this clone: Other DNA sequences in this sample translate to the same CDR3. V usage is TRBV11-2 and J usage is TRBJ1-1; D uncertain. Per germline, CDR1 SGHAT and CDR2 FQNNGV. V lost 2 bases to trimming and J lost 1 base, with 5 bases between them. CDR3 length: 13 amino acids. CDR3 coding DNA: TGTGCCAGCAGCTTACTGGAGAACACTGAAGCTTTCTTT. This sequence encodes CASSLLENTEAFF.

V is TRBV5-4 and J is TRBJ2-7, with 12 bases fitting TRBD2. Trimming cost V 3 bases and J 5 bases; bases outside gene matches: 3. Germline CDR1 is SGHNT and CDR2 is YYREEE (reference sequence). This CDR3 has 14 amino acids. Written as DNA, the CDR3 is TGTGCCAGCAGCTCTAGCGGGAGGGTGGACGAGCAGTACTTC. Translated: CASSSSGRVDEQYF. The full variable domain, its missing parts supplied by reference TRBV5-4 and TRBJ2-7, is ETGVTQSPTHLIKTRGQQVTLRCSSQSGHNTVSWYQQALGQGPQFIFQYYREEENGRGNFPPRFSGLQFPNYSSELNVNALELDDSALYLCASSSSGRVDEQYFGPGTRLTVT.

The chain joins TRBV6-2 or TRBV6-3 to TRBJ1-3; D is unclear. CDR1 and CDR2 (germline): MNHEY, SVGEGT. V shed 5 bases and J shed 3 bases, with 11 bases lying between them. This CDR3 spans 14 amino acids. The CDR3 nucleotides are TGTGCCAGCAGTCCCGGATCCGGTGGAAACACCATATATTTT. Translated, it gives CASSPGSGGNTIYF.

The rearrangement joins TRBV7-9 to TRBJ1-2, with D unresolved. Germline CDR1 SEHNR, CDR2 FQNEAQ (reference sequence). The CDR3 spans 13 residues. Trimming cost V 3 bases and J 3 bases, with 8 bases left between them. The CDR3 here is CASSFDIDYGYTF. The CDR3 DNA is TGTGCCAGCAGCTTTGACATAGACTATGGCTACACCTTC.

This clone was recorded only once. V gene TRBV4-2 combines with J gene TRBJ2-3; 14 nucleotides match TRBD2. CDR1 and CDR2 from the germline V gene are LGHNA and YNFKEQ. Trimming at V came to 0 bases and at J to 5 bases, leaving 4 bases not matched to a gene. CDR3 length equals 17 residues. CDR3 residues: CASSQETSGGAGDTQYF. DNA of the CDR3: TGTGCCAGCAGCCAAGAGACTAGCGGGGGGGCGGGAGATACGCAGTATTTT.

This chain connects TRBV7-3 to TRBJ2-4; D is possibly TRBD1 or TRBD2 (5 bases each). With 5 bases removed from V and 9 bases from J, the gap between germline ends came to 17 bases. CDR3 length: 14 residues. Germline V gives CDR1 SGHTA, CDR2 FQGTGA. CDR3 sequence reads: CASSPSRGRGIQYF. The CDR3 bases are TGTGCCAGCAGCCCCTCGAGGGGTCGGGGCATTCAGTACTTC.

The rearrangement uses TRBV9 and TRBJ2-5; the match to TRBD2 covers 10 bases. Germline V CDR1 and CDR2: SGDLS, YYNGEE. The CDR3 length is 15 residues. V shed 3 bases and J 5 bases; nucleotides not matched to a gene: 7. The CDR3 DNA is TGTGCCAGCAGCGAGAGAGCGGGAGGGGCGGAGACCCAGTACTTC. Its translation: CASSERAGGAETQYF.

The chain carries TRBV6-5 and TRBJ2-1; 10 bases agree with TRBD2. The CDR3 is made up of 14 amino acids. The V and J ends lost 5 bases and 5 bases, in that order; junction bases with no gene match: 3. Looked up from germline, CDR1 is MNHEY and CDR2 is SVGAGI. The CDR3 is CASSLAGADNEQFF. The CDR3 DNA reads TGTGCCAGCAGTCTAGCGGGAGCAGACAATGAGCAGTTCTTC.

V usage is TRBV4-3 and J usage is TRBJ1-2, with D perhaps TRBD1 (5 bases). CDR1 is LGHNA, CDR2 YSLEER, per germline. The CDR3 consists of 15 residues. V gave up 4 bases and J gave up 4 bases, with 16 bases separating them. In DNA form, the CDR3 reads TGCGCCAGCAGCCCCCGGCTGGGGGACTCCTATGGCTACACCTTC. This gives the protein CASSPRLGDSYGYTF.

This chain connects TRBV10-3 to TRBJ2-1; the D gene is possibly TRBD1 (5 bases). The V gene lost 0 bases and the J gene lost 6 bases, with 9 bases spanning the gap. Germline V gene lookup returns CDR1 ENHRY and CDR2 SYGVKD. The CDR3 length is 14 residues. The CDR3 nucleotides read TGTGCCATCAGTGAGTCAAGACAGAGCAATGAGCAGTTCTTC. Encoded protein: CAISESRQSNEQFF.

The chain couples TRBV6-2 or TRBV6-3 to TRBJ2-7, with D perhaps matching TRBD2 (5 bases). Germline V gene data show CDR1 as MNHEY and CDR2 as SVGEGT. Trimming cost V 0 bases and J 7 bases, with 13 bases left between them. This CDR3 has 14 amino acids. The CDR3 coding sequence is TGTGCCAGCAGTTACTCCGCGGTCCGCGGGGAGCAGTACTTC. It translates to CASSYSAVRGEQYF.

The table lists this clone with a count of one. As DNA, the CDR3 is TGTGCCAGTAGTATTCGGAGGGGCAGGGGAGACACCGGGGAGCTGTTTTTT. Its protein is CASSIRRGRGDTGELFF. J is TRBJ2-2 and V is TRBV19; D assignment may be TRBD1 or TRBD2 (6 bases each). V lost 3 bases and J 3 bases, leaving 17 bases between the germline ends. This CDR3 contains 17 residues. Germline CDR1 and CDR2: LNHDA and SQIVND (reference sequence).

V is TRBV9 and J is TRBJ1-6; D remains ambiguous. Germline V CDR1 and CDR2: SGDLS, YYNGEE. The CDR3 extends over 13 amino acids. Trimming took off 3 bases at V and 13 bases at J, with 14 bases between the two ends. As DNA, the CDR3 is TGTGCCAGCAGCGCAGGAGCCGACTTGCCCCTCCACTTT. Translation gives CASSAGADLPLHF.

This sequence joins TRBV7-2 and TRBJ1-1; maybe TRBD1 (5 bases). With 0 bases removed from V and 10 bases from J, the gap between germline ends came to 15 bases. CDR3 size: 14 residues. Looked up from germline, CDR1 is SGHTA and CDR2 is FQGNSA. The CDR3 spells CASSLAREGPRAFF. The CDR3 nucleotides read TGTGCCAGCAGCTTAGCCAGGGAGGGGCCCCGAGCTTTCTTT.

The genes are TRBV11-1 and TRBJ1-1; 8 bases map to TRBD1. Trimming took 5 bases from V and 11 from J; bases not matched to a gene: 7. CDR3 length equals 12 residues. CDR1 SGHAT and CDR2 FQDESV come from the germline V gene (reference sequence). CDR3 residues: CASSARQGKAFF. CDR3 DNA: TGTGCCAGCAGCGCCCGACAGGGGAAGGCTTTCTTT.

The chain links TRBV27 to TRBJ1-1, with 8 bases fitting TRBD1. V gave up 7 bases and J gave up 6 bases; unmatched junction bases: 13. Germline assignment: CDR1 MNHEY and CDR2 SMNVEV (reference sequence). This CDR3 spans 15 amino acids. The CDR3 coding sequence is TGTGCCAGCAAGTATTACACAGGGGGAACATCTGAAGCTTTCTTT. Translation: CASKYYTGGTSEAFF.

The genes are TRBV6-5 and TRBJ2-1, with 7 bases fitting TRBD1. The V gene end was trimmed by 6 bases and the J gene end by 9 bases; junction bases not matched to a gene: 11. CDR3 size: 14 residues. Germline values: CDR1 MNHEY, CDR2 SVGAGI. CDR3 protein: CASSPGTVSSEQFF. The CDR3 nucleotides are TGTGCCAGCAGCCCCGGGACAGTTTCGAGTGAGCAGTTCTTC.

Only a few counts were recorded for this clone. The V and J genes are TRBV7-9 and TRBJ1-2, with D possibly matching TRBD1 (5 bases). The CDR3 spans 13 residues. The germline V and J ends were trimmed by 5 bases and 2 bases, with 9 bases remaining between them. In germline, CDR1 is SEHNR, CDR2 FQNEAQ (reference sequence). The CDR3 DNA follows: TGTGCCAGCAGCCAGACAGTGAACTATGGCTACACCTTC. Its protein is CASSQTVNYGYTF.

In its sample, this clone was seen a few times. The chain combines TRBV13 with TRBJ1-1, with D tentatively TRBD1 (5 bases). The CDR3 consists of 14 residues. Germline CDR1 and CDR2: PRHDT and FYEKMQ (reference sequence). V was clipped by 6 bases and J by 4 bases, with 15 bases between them. The CDR3 nucleotides read TGTGCCAGCAGACACAGGCGGAGGGGCACTGAAGCTTTCTTT. Its translation: CASRHRRRGTEAFF.

The CDR3 DNA follows: TGTGCCAGCAGTGCGCGGGAAGGGAAGAATTCACCCCTCCACTTT. This translates into CASSAREGKNSPLHF. The rearrangement uses TRBV25-1 and TRBJ1-6; D remains unclear. Trimming took 4 bases from V and 7 from J, leaving 14 bases between them. CDR1 is MGHDK, CDR2 SYGVNS, per germline. The CDR3 sequence is 15 residues long.

The rearrangement links TRBV4-3 to TRBJ1-3; TRBD1 aligns across 7 bases. V lost 1 base and J lost 3; bases outside the gene matches: 3. The V gene's germline CDR1 is LGHNA and CDR2 YSLEER. CDR3 length: 15 residues. CDR3 in DNA: TGCGCCAGCAGCCAAGCCGCAGGGGGTGGAAACACCATATATTTT. It codes for CASSQAAGGGNTIYF.